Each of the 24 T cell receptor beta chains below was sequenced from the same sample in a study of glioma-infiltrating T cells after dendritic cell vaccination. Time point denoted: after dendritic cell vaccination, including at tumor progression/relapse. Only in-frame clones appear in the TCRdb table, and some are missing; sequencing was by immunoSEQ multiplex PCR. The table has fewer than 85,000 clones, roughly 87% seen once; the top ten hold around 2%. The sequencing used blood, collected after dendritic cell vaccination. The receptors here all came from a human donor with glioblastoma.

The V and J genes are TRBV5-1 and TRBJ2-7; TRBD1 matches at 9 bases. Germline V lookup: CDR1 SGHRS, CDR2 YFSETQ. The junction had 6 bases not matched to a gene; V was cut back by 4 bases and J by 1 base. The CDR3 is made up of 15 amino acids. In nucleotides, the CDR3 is TGCGCCAGCAGCCTCGGACAGGGGTATTCCTACGAGCAGTACTTC. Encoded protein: CASSLGQGYSYEQYF.

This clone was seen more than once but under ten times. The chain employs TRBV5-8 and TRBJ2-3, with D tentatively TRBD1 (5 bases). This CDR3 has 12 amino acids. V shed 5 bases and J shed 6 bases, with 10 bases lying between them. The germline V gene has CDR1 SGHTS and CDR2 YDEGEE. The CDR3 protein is CASRQVADTQYF. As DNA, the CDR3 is TGTGCCAGCAGACAGGTCGCGGATACGCAGTATTTT.

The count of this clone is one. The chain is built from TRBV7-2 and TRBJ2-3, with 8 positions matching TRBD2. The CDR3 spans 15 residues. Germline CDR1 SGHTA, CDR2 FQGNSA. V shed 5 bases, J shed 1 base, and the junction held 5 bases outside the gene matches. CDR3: CASSRAGGGTDTQYF. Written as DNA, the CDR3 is TGTGCCAGCAGCCGGGCCGGGGGGGGCACAGATACGCAGTATTTT.

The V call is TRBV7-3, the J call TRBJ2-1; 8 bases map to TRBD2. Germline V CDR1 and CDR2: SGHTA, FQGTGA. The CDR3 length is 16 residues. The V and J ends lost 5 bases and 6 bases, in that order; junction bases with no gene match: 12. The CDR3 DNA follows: TGTGCCAGCAGCGGCCTGGGGCTAGCGGGTGGCAATGAGCAGTTCTTC. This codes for CASSGLGLAGGNEQFF.

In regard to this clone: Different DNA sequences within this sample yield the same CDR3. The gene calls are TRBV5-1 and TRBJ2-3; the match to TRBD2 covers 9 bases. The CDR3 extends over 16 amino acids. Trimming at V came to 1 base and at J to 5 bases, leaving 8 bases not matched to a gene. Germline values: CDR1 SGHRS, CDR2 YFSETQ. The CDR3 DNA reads TGCGCCAGCAGCTTGTTAGCGGGAGTTCAGATAGATACGCAGTATTTT. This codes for CASSLLAGVQIDTQYF.

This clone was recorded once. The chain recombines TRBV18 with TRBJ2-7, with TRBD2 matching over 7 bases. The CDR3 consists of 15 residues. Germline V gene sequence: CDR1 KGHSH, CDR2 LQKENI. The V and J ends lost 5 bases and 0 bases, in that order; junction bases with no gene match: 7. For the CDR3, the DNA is TGTGCCAGCTCATTTAGCGGGCTTAGCTCCTACGAGCAGTACTTC. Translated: CASSFSGLSSYEQYF.

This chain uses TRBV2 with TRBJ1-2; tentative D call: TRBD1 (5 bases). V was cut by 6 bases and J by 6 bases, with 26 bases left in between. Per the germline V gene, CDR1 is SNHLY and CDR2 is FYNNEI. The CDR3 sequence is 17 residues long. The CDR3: CASSQQTRAGSTHGYTF. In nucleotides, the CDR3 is TGTGCCAGCAGCCAGCAGACTCGGGCAGGGTCGACGCATGGCTACACCTTC.

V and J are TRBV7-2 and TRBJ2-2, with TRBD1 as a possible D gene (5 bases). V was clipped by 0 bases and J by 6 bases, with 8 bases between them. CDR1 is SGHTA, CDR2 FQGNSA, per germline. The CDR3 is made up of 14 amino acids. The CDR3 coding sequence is TGTGCCAGCAGCTTAGCTCAGGGCGCCGGGGAGCTGTTTTTT. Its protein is CASSLAQGAGELFF.

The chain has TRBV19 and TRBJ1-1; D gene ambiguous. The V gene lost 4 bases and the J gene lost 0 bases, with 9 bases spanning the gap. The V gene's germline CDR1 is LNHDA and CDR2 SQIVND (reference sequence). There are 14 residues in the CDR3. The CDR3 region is CASSTLRVNTEAFF. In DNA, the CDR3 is TGTGCCAGTAGTACGCTGCGGGTGAACACTGAAGCTTTCTTT. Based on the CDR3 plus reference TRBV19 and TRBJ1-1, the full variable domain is DGGITQSPKYLFRKEGQNVTLSCEQNLNHDAMYWYRQDPGQGLRLIYYSQIVNDFQKGDIAEGYSVSREKKESFPLTVTSAQKNPTAFYLCASSTLRVNTEAFFGQGTRLTVV.

CDR3 DNA: TGTGCCAGTACCGACGCCGGGTGGGGAGGAAAACTGTTTTTT. It is translated as CASTDAGWGGKLFF. This rearrangement joins TRBV19 to TRBJ1-4, with D unclear. The V gene's germline CDR1 is LNHDA and CDR2 SQIVND (reference sequence). V was pared by 7 bases and J by 10 bases, with 19 bases between. The CDR3 sequence is 14 residues long.

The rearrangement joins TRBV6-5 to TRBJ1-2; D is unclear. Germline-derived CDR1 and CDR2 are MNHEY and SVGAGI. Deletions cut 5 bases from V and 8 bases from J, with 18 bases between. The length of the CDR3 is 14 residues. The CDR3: CASSPPGGREGYTF. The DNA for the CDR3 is TGTGCCAGCAGTCCCCCGGGTGGACGGGAGGGCTACACCTTC.

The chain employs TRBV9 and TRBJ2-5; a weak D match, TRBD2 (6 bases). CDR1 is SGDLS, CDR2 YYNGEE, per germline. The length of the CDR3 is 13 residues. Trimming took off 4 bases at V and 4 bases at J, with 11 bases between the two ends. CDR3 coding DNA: TGTGCCAGCAGCTTGGGGGGAATAGAGACCCAGTACTTC. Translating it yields CASSLGGIETQYF.

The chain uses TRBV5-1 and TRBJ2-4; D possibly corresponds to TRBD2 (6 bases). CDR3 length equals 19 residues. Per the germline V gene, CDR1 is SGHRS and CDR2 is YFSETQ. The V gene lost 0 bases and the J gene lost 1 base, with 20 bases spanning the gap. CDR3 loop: CASSLESGILGGAKNIQYF. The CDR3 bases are TGCGCCAGCAGCTTGGAATCAGGGATCTTAGGAGGGGCCAAAAACATTCAGTACTTC.

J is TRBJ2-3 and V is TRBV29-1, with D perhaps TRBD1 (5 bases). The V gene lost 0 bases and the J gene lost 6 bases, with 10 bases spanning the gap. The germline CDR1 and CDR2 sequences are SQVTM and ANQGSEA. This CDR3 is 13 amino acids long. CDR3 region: CSVEEGRSDTQYF. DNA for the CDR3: TGCAGCGTTGAAGAGGGGCGTTCGGATACGCAGTATTTT.

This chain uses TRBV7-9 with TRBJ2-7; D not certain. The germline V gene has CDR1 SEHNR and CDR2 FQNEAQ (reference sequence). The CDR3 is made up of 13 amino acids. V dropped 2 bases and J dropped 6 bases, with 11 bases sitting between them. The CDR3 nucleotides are TGTGCCAGCAGCTTACTAGTTCTTTGCGAGCAGTACTTC. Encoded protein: CASSLLVLCEQYF.

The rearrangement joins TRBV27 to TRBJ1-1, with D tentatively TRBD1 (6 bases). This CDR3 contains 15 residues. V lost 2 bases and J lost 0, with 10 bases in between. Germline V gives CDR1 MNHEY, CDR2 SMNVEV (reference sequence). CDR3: CASSLQGTLNTEAFF. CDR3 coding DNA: TGTGCCAGCAGTTTACAGGGGACCTTGAACACTGAAGCTTTCTTT.

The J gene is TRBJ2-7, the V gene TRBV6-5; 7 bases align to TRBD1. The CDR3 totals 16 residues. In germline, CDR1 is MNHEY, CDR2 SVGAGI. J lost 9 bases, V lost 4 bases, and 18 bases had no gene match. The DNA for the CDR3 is TGTGCCAGCAGTTCAGGCATTGGGACAGTTCCTGGCGGGCAGTACTTC. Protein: CASSSGIGTVPGGQYF.

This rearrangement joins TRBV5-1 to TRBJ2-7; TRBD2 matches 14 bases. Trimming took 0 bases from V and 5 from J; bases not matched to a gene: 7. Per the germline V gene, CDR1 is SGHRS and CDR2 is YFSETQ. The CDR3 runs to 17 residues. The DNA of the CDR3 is TGCGCCAGCAGCTTGGGACTAGCGGGAGGGTTACCCAACGAGCAGTACTTC. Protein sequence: CASSLGLAGGLPNEQYF.

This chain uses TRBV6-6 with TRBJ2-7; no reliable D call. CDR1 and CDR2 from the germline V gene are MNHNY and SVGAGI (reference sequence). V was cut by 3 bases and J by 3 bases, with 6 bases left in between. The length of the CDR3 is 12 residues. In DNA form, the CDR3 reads TGTGCCAGCAGTTATTCGTACTACGAGCAGTACTTC. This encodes CASSYSYYEQYF.

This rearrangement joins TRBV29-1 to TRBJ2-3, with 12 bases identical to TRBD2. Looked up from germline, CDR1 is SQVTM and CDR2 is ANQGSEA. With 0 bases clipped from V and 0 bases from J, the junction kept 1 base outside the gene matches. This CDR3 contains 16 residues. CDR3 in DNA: TGCAGCGTTGAAGATCTAGCGGGGGGGAGCACAGATACGCAGTATTTT. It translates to CSVEDLAGGSTDTQYF.

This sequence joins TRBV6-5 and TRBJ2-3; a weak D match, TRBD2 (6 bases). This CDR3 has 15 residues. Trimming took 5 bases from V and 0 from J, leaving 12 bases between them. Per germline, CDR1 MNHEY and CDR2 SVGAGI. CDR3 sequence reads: CASSQRDFSTDTQYF. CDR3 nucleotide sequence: TGTGCCAGCAGTCAACGGGACTTTAGCACAGATACGCAGTATTTT.

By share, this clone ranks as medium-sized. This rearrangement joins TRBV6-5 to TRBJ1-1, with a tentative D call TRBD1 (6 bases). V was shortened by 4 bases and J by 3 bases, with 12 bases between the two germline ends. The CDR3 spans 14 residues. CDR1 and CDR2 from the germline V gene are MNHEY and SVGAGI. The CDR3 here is CASSLQGKYTEAFF. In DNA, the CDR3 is TGTGCCAGCAGTTTACAGGGAAAGTACACTGAAGCTTTCTTT.

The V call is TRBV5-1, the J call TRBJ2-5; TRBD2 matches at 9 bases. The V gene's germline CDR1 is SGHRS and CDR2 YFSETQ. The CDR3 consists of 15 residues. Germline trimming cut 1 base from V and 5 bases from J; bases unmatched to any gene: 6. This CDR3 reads CASSLMRGGDETQYF. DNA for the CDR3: TGCGCCAGCAGCTTGATGCGGGGGGGCGATGAGACCCAGTACTTC.

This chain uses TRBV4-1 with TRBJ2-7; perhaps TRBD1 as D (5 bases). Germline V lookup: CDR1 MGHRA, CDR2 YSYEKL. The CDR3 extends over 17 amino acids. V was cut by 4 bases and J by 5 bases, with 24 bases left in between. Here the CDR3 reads CASSRQPGPGSANEQYF. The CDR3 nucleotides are TGCGCCAGCAGCCGACAGCCGGGCCCAGGGTCAGCCAACGAGCAGTACTTC.